A single sample is the source of the 32 T cell receptor beta chains below, sequenced in a study of blood T cell repertoires in COVID-19. Clones were read by immunoSEQ multiplex PCR, and TCRdb kept only the in-frame ones, dropping some. Altogether 280,000 or so clones are present, 83% being singletons, with the ten largest covering over 8.5%. The sequenced sample was peripheral blood. The source of these receptors is a woman aged 45-59 years who had recovered from COVID-19.

The gene calls are TRBV28 and TRBJ1-2; no clear D. CDR1 MDHEN and CDR2 SYDVKM come from the germline V gene. V was trimmed by 6 bases and J by 1 base, leaving 9 bases between them. The CDR3 is made up of 13 amino acids. CDR3 loop: CASSTALNYGYTF. The CDR3 DNA sequence: TGTGCCAGCAGCACAGCCCTTAACTATGGCTACACCTTC.

This clone was seen only a few times. The gene calls are TRBV5-8 and TRBJ2-3; the D is unclear. V was trimmed by 2 bases and J by 1 base, leaving 8 bases between them. The CDR3 is made up of 14 amino acids. From germline, CDR1 is SGHTS and CDR2 YDEGEE. CDR3 nucleotides: TGTGCCAGCAGCTTTTCAAGCGGCACAGATACGCAGTATTTT. Residues: CASSFSSGTDTQYF. Together with reference TRBV5-8 and TRBJ2-3, the CDR3 gives the full variable domain: EAGVTQSPTHLIKTRGQQATLRCSPISGHTSVYWYQQALGLGLQFLLWYDEGEERNRGNFPPRFSGRQFPNYSSELNVNALELEDSALYLCASSFSSGTDTQYFGPGTRLTVL.

V gene TRBV11-1 combines with J gene TRBJ1-1, with a weak D call TRBD1 (5 bases). Germline loops: CDR1 SGHAT, CDR2 FQDESV (reference sequence). The CDR3 is 13 residues long. Trimming took off 5 bases at V and 10 bases at J, with 17 bases between the two ends. In DNA, the CDR3 is TGTGCCAGCAGCCCGGGGGGTGCCTTGTCAGCTTTCTTT. Amino acids: CASSPGGALSAFF.

This clone was counted ten times or more. J is TRBJ2-2 and V is TRBV27; no clear D. The CDR3 covers 13 residues. In germline, CDR1 is MNHEY, CDR2 SMNVEV (reference sequence). The germline V and J ends were trimmed by 2 bases and 5 bases, with 6 bases remaining between them. CDR3 coding DNA: TGTGCCAGCAGTTTACTGGAGACCGGGGAGCTGTTTTTT. It yields the protein CASSLLETGELFF.

V and J are TRBV29-1 and TRBJ2-1, with D tentatively TRBD2 (5 bases). The CDR3 has 15 amino acids. Deletions cut 7 bases from V and 10 bases from J, with 26 bases between. Germline loops: CDR1 SQVTM, CDR2 ANQGSEA. The DNA for the CDR3 is TGCAGCGCCCCCCGAAGTGCACGCCGGGATAGCGAGCAGTTCTTC. Translating gives CSAPRSARRDSEQFF.

The chain links TRBV20-1 to TRBJ2-5, with D perhaps matching TRBD2 (6 bases). The CDR3 is made up of 11 amino acids. Germline values: CDR1 DFQATT, CDR2 SNEGSKA (reference sequence). Trimming removed 7 bases from V and 5 bases from J, with 11 bases in between. The CDR3 here is CSGTSGETQYF. The CDR3 DNA reads as TGCAGTGGAACGAGCGGGGAGACCCAGTACTTC.

Here the CDR3 reads CASSFWGSTGANNSPLHF. In DNA form, the CDR3 reads TGTGCCAGCAGTTTCTGGGGATCGACAGGAGCGAATAATTCACCCCTCCACTTT. The chain uses TRBV27 and TRBJ1-6, with a possible D match to TRBD1 (6 bases). Germline CDR1 and CDR2: MNHEY and SMNVEV (reference sequence). The CDR3 runs 18 residues. Between the trimmed V and J ends, which lost 3 bases and 5 bases, there was a span of 20 bases.

This chain connects TRBV6-6 to TRBJ2-5; TRBD2 is a possible D gene (5 bases). Germline assignment: CDR1 MNHNY and CDR2 SVGAGI (reference sequence). This CDR3 spans 12 amino acids. V shed 7 bases and J shed 4 bases, with 10 bases lying between them. CDR3 sequence: CASIGLGETQYF. Here the CDR3 DNA reads TGTGCCAGCATAGGACTCGGAGAGACCCAGTACTTC.

The J gene is TRBJ2-7, the V gene TRBV28; the match to TRBD1 covers 9 bases. Trimming took 10 bases from V and 10 from J; bases not matched to a gene: 8. The CDR3 has 11 amino acids. Looked up from germline, CDR1 is MDHEN and CDR2 is SYDVKM. CDR3 DNA: TGTGCCACGAGGGACAGGGCCCAACAGTACTTC. Its translation is CATRDRAQQYF.

The rearrangement uses TRBV3-1 (or the pseudogene TRBV3-2) and TRBJ2-1; 10 nucleotides line up with TRBD2. The CDR3 has 19 amino acids. V was pared by 4 bases and J by 0 bases, with 12 bases of the junction left unmatched. Germline V CDR1 and CDR2: LGHDT, YNNKEL (reference sequence). CDR3 in DNA: TGTGCCAGCAGCCTCGGACTAGCGGAGTATCAACCCTCCTACAATGAGCAGTTCTTC. Its translation is CASSLGLAEYQPSYNEQFF.

This clone showed up just a few times. The CDR3 region has the DNA TGTGCCAGCAGCCCTCGACCTTGGAGGGAGGGCTATGGCTACACCTTC. Translated: CASSPRPWREGYGYTF. The J gene is TRBJ1-2, the V gene TRBV6-2 or TRBV6-3; no firm D call. The CDR3 covers 16 residues. Trimming removed 6 bases at V and 4 bases at J, with 21 bases between. Per the germline V gene, CDR1 is MNHEY and CDR2 is SVGEGT.

The chain has TRBV3-1 (or the pseudogene TRBV3-2) and TRBJ2-7, with a tentative D call TRBD1 (6 bases). CDR3 length: 13 amino acids. V was cut by 4 bases and J by 8 bases, with 15 bases left in between. Germline CDR1 is LGHDT and CDR2 is YNNKEL (reference sequence). The CDR3 sequence: CASSLPGHPKQYF. The CDR3 DNA reads as TGTGCCAGCAGCCTACCGGGACACCCAAAGCAGTACTTC.

The J gene is TRBJ1-1, the V gene TRBV5-1; D gene uncertain. This CDR3 region has 15 residues. In germline, CDR1 is SGHRS, CDR2 YFSETQ. With 6 bases removed from V and 0 bases from J, the gap between germline ends came to 15 bases. The CDR3 DNA follows: TGCGCCAGCAACGGAGGCGTGGGCATGAACACTGAAGCTTTCTTT. Amino acid sequence: CASNGGVGMNTEAFF.

The rearrangement links TRBV27 to TRBJ1-2, with D maybe TRBD1 (6 bases). CDR3 length: 14 amino acids. Trimming left V 3 bases short and J 7 bases short, with 15 bases between. CDR1 and CDR2 from the germline V gene are MNHEY and SMNVEV (reference sequence). CDR3 amino acids: CASSLRPGVSGYTF. The DNA for the CDR3 is TGTGCCAGCAGTTTGCGTCCAGGGGTTAGTGGCTACACCTTC.

The J gene is TRBJ1-4, the V gene TRBV9; D remains unclear. From germline, CDR1 is SGDLS and CDR2 YYNGEE. The length of the CDR3 is 13 residues. The V end lost 0 bases, the J end lost 9 bases, and 9 bases lay between the germline ends. The DNA for the CDR3 is TGTGCCAGCAGCGTAGGACCCGGGAAAAAACTGTTTTTT. Protein product: CASSVGPGKKLFF.

The V and J genes are TRBV7-2 and TRBJ2-2; weak D call: TRBD1 (6 bases). CDR3 length: 15 amino acids. From germline, CDR1 is SGHTA and CDR2 FQGNSA. With 3 bases removed from V and 2 bases from J, the gap between germline ends came to 10 bases. The CDR3 sequence: CASSFVTGNTGELFF. For the CDR3, the DNA is TGTGCCAGCAGCTTCGTGACAGGAAACACCGGGGAGCTGTTTTTT.

V is TRBV7-3 and J is TRBJ2-7, with 9 bases fitting TRBD1. The CDR3 covers 14 residues. J lost 2 bases, V lost 5 bases, and 4 bases had no gene match. Germline CDR1 and CDR2: SGHTA and FQGTGA. CDR3 nucleotide sequence: TGTGCCAGCAGCCCGGGACAGGGAACCTACGAGCAGTACTTC. Translating gives CASSPGQGTYEQYF.

This clone occurred once. The V gene is TRBV6-5, the J gene TRBJ1-1; D is perhaps TRBD1 (6 bases). Germline V CDR1 and CDR2: MNHEY, SVGAGI. This CDR3 region has 15 residues. V was pared by 5 bases and J by 7 bases, with 20 bases between. The CDR3 nucleotides are TGTGCCAGCAGTCCGAGTCCAACTGTGACAGGTGAAGCTTTCTTT. The encoded protein is CASSPSPTVTGEAFF.

The V gene is TRBV4-1, the J gene TRBJ1-1; 7 positions agree with TRBD1. This CDR3 contains 17 residues. With V trimmed by 3 bases and J by 8 bases, 18 bases remained unmatched. Per the germline V gene, CDR1 is MGHRA and CDR2 is YSYEKL. The CDR3 bases are TGCGCCAGCAGCCACCTAAGAACAGGGGCTACCCGCGGGGAAGCTTTCTTT. Translation: CASSHLRTGATRGEAFF.

The genes are TRBV6-2 or TRBV6-3 and TRBJ1-1; D ambiguous. The germline V and J ends were trimmed by 5 bases and 11 bases, with 15 bases remaining between them. The CDR3 has 12 residues. Germline V gene lookup returns CDR1 MNHEY and CDR2 SVGEGT. CDR3 sequence (DNA): TGTGCCAGCAGTGAGATTGGGCTCAGGGCTTTCTTT. As protein: CASSEIGLRAFF.

This chain connects TRBV5-1 to TRBJ1-4; no clear D gene. The germline gives CDR1 SGHRS, CDR2 YFSETQ. The V end was cut by 0 bases, the J end by 8 bases, with 17 bases between. This CDR3 region has 16 residues. The CDR3 reads CASSLGARNREEKLFF. In DNA, the CDR3 is TGCGCCAGCAGCTTGGGGGCGCGTAACCGGGAAGAAAAACTGTTTTTT. Filled out from reference TRBV5-1 and TRBJ1-4, the complete variable domain reads KAGVTQTPRYLIKTRGQQVTLSCSPISGHRSVSWYQQTPGQGLQFLFEYFSETQRNKGNFPGRFSGRQFSNSRSEMNVSTLELGDSALYLCASSLGARNREEKLFFGSGTQLSVL.

The J gene is TRBJ2-7, the V gene TRBV4-3, with D unresolved. The CDR3 runs to 13 residues. From germline, CDR1 is LGHNA and CDR2 YSLEER. V gave up 4 bases and J gave up 2 bases, with 9 bases separating them. CDR3 coding DNA: TGCGCCAGCAGCCTCGACAAGACCTACGAGCAGTACTTC. Amino acid sequence: CASSLDKTYEQYF.

The gene calls are TRBV6-4 and TRBJ1-1; D gene ambiguous. Germline V CDR1 and CDR2: MRHNA, SNTAGT. V lost 5 bases and J lost 4, with 14 bases in between. The CDR3 length is 14 residues. The chain's CDR3 is CASSPSPGVTEAFF. CDR3 coding DNA: TGTGCCAGCAGTCCTTCCCCAGGCGTCACTGAAGCTTTCTTT.

This chain connects TRBV5-4 to TRBJ1-1; D unclear. Germline V gives CDR1 SGHNT, CDR2 YYREEE (reference sequence). V was shortened by 2 bases and J by 5 bases, with 13 bases between the two germline ends. The CDR3 length is 14 residues. CDR3 bases: TGTGCCAGCAGCTTTCGAGAAGCGGGTACTGAAGCTTTCTTT. Residues: CASSFREAGTEAFF. The variable domain in full, completed from reference TRBV5-4 and TRBJ1-1, reads ETGVTQSPTHLIKTRGQQVTLRCSSQSGHNTVSWYQQALGQGPQFIFQYYREEENGRGNFPPRFSGLQFPNYSSELNVNALELDDSALYLCASSFREAGTEAFFGQGTRLTVV.

This clone was found a few times. This sequence joins TRBV27 and TRBJ1-4, with D maybe TRBD1 (5 bases). Trimming pared 5 bases from V and 0 bases from J, leaving 7 bases between. The CDR3 runs to 14 residues. The germline gives CDR1 MNHEY, CDR2 SMNVEV (reference sequence). Here the CDR3 DNA reads TGTGCCAGCAGTGGGGGGGCAACTAATGAAAAACTGTTTTTT. It encodes CASSGGATNEKLFF.

The chain joins TRBV9 to TRBJ1-1; weak D call: TRBD1 (6 bases). The CDR3 covers 15 residues. Germline CDR1 is SGDLS and CDR2 is YYNGEE. Trimming removed 4 bases at V and 4 bases at J, with 17 bases between. The CDR3 sequence: CASSTRGGKGTEAFF. The CDR3 DNA sequence: TGTGCCAGCAGCACTAGGGGGGGGAAGGGCACTGAAGCTTTCTTT.

This chain uses TRBV6-6 with TRBJ1-3; 8 nucleotides line up with TRBD1. CDR1 is MNHNY, CDR2 SVGAGI, per germline (reference sequence). CDR3 size: 16 residues. The V gene end was trimmed by 6 bases and the J gene end by 4 bases; junction bases not matched to a gene: 11. DNA for the CDR3: TGTGCCAGCAGCTCTCAGGGGGCAAGGGGCGGAAACACCATATATTTT. It translates to CASSSQGARGGNTIYF.

J is TRBJ2-3 and V is TRBV7-9; no definite D call. This CDR3 is built from 12 residues. The V end lost 1 base, the J end lost 6 bases, and 5 bases lay between the germline ends. The germline V gene encodes CDR1 SEHNR and CDR2 FQNEAQ (reference sequence). The CDR3 nucleotides read TGTGCCAGCAGCTTAGGTCGGGATACGCAGTATTTT. This translates into CASSLGRDTQYF.

This clone turned up a few times. V is TRBV5-6 and J is TRBJ2-1; TRBD1 aligns across 8 bases. The CDR3 is 16 residues long. The junction had 8 bases not matched to a gene; V was cut back by 2 bases and J by 4 bases. Germline-derived CDR1 and CDR2 are SGHDT and YYEEEE. The CDR3 loop reads CASSLTGGKIYNEQFF. The CDR3, as DNA: TGTGCCAGCAGCTTAACAGGGGGGAAAATATACAATGAGCAGTTCTTC.

The rearrangement joins TRBV3-1 (or the pseudogene TRBV3-2) to TRBJ1-2; no clear D. The ends were cut back, 0 bases at V and 8 bases at J, with 13 bases in the middle. The CDR3 length is 14 residues. From germline, CDR1 is LGHDT and CDR2 YNNKEL (reference sequence). Here the CDR3 reads CASSQDGNSRGYTF. The CDR3 bases are TGTGCCAGCAGCCAAGATGGCAACAGCCGGGGCTACACCTTC.

This clone was observed once. The rearrangement uses TRBV5-8 and TRBJ2-2; tentative D call: TRBD2 (5 bases). With 2 bases removed from V and 6 bases from J, the gap between germline ends came to 14 bases. The CDR3 is 15 amino acids. In germline, CDR1 is SGHTS, CDR2 YDEGEE. As DNA, the CDR3 is TGTGCCAGCAGCTTCGGGGAGATGGGCGCCGGGGAGCTGTTTTTT. It encodes CASSFGEMGAGELFF.

V is TRBV9 and J is TRBJ2-7; TRBD2 might be the D (6 bases). Trimming stripped 3 bases from V and 5 bases from J, with 18 bases between. The CDR3 sequence is 15 residues long. CDR1 and CDR2 from the germline V gene are SGDLS and YYNGEE. CDR3 amino acids: CASSGPLAGYDEQYF. In DNA form, the CDR3 reads TGTGCCAGCAGCGGCCCGCTGGCGGGGTACGACGAGCAGTACTTC. Full variable domain (rest looked up from reference TRBV9 and TRBJ2-7): DSGVTQTPKHLITATGQRVTLRCSPRSGDLSVYWYQQSLDQGLQFLIQYYNGEERAKGNILERFSAQQFPDLHSELNLSSLELGDSALYFCASSGPLAGYDEQYFGPGTRLTVT.